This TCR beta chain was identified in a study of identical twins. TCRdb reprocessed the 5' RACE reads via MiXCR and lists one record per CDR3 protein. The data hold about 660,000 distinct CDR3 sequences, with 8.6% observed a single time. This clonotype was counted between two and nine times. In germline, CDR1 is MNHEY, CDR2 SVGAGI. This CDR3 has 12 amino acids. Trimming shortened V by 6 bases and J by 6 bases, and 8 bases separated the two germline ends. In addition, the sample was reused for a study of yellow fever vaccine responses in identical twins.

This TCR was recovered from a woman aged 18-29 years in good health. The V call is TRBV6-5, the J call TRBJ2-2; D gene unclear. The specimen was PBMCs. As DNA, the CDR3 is TGTGCCAGCAGAAGGCCTGCCGGGGAGCTGTTTTTT. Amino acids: CASRRPAGELFF.